The clone carrying this TCR beta chain is a singleton in its sample. The data were obtained in a study of blood T cell repertoires in COVID-19. Study context: Material from acute and convalescent COVID-19 was sourced from the United States, Italy and Spain.

V lost 6 bases, J lost 12 bases, and 16 bases stayed unmatched. This CDR3 is built from 15 residues. Germline CDR1 and CDR2: MNHEY and SMNVEV (reference sequence). Using immunoSEQ multiplex PCR, the repertoire was profiled, and TCRdb retains in-frame clones only, with some absent. The data contain about 120,000 clones, roughly 85% of them singletons. The sequence was collected from an elderly man with acute or convalescent COVID-19. Sequencing was done on a sample of peripheral blood. The rearrangement links TRBV27 to TRBJ2-1; 8 bases line up with TRBD2. CDR3: CASSYTWGSGESQFF. The CDR3 coding sequence is TGTGCCAGCAGCTATACCTGGGGTAGCGGGGAATCGCAGTTCTTC.